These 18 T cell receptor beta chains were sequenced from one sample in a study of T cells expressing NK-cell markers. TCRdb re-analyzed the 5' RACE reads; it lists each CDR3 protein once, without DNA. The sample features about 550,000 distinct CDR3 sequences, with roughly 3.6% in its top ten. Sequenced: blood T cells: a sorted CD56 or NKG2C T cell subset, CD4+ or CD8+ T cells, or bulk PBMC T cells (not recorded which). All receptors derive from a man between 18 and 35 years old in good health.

The chain's CDR3 is CASSLRGQNEQFF. The chain combines TRBV7-8 with TRBJ2-1; TCRdb names TRBD1, which stays unverified in the absence of DNA. The CDR3 has 13 amino acids. Germline-derived CDR1 and CDR2 are SGHVS and FQNEAQ. The whole variable domain, remainder taken from reference TRBV7-8 and TRBJ2-1, is GAGVSQSPRYKVAKRGQDVALRCDPISGHVSLFWYQQALGQGPEFLTYFQNEAQLDKSGLPSDRFFAERPEGSVSTLKIQRTQQEDSAVYLCASSLRGQNEQFFGPGTRLTVL.

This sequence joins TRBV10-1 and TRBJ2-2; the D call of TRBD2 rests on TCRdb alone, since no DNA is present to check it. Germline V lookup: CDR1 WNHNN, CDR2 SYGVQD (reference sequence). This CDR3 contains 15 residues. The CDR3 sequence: CASQTSGGNAGELFF.

The CDR3 protein is CASSQLGTSTDTQYF. The rearrangement joins TRBV3-1 to TRBJ2-3; TCRdb's D call of TRBD2 is untestable without DNA. Germline CDR1 and CDR2: LGHDT and YNNKEL (reference sequence). This CDR3 is built from 15 residues.

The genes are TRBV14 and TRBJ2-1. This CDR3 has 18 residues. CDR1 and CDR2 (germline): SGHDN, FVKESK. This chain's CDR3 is CASSQVLRWRESYNEQFF.

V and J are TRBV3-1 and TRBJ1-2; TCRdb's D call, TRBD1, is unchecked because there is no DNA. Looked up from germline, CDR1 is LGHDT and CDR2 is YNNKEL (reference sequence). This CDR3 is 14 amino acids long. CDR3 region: CASSRTQGSDGYTF.

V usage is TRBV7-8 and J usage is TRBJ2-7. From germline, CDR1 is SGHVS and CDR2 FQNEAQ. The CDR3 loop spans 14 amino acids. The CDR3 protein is CASSLGSRLWEQYF.

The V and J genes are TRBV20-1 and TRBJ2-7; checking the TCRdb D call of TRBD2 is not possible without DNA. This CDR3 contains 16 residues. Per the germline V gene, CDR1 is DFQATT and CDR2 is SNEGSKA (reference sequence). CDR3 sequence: CSARDSGRTRSDEQYF.

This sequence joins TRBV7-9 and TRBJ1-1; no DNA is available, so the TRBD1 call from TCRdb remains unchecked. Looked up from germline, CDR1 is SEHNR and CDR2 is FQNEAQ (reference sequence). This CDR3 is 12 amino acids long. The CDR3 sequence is CASSFAGGEAFF.

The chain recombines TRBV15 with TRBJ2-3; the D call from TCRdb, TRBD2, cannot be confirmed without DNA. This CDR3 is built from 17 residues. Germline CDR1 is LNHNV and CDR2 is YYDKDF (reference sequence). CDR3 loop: CATSRDRGTSVADTQYF.

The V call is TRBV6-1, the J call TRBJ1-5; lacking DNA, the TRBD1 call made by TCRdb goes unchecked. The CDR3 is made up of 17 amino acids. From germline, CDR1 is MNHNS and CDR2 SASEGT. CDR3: CASNRPPGQGSGQPQHF.

CDR3 sequence: CASSQGGKGWYPQFF. V gene TRBV3-1 combines with J gene TRBJ2-1; without DNA, the TCRdb call of TRBD1 cannot be checked. The CDR3 loop spans 15 amino acids. Germline CDR1 reads LGHDT; CDR2 reads YNNKEL (reference sequence).

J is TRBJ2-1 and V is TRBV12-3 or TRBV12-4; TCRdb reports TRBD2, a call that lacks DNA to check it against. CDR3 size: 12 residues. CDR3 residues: CASSGLAWEQFF.

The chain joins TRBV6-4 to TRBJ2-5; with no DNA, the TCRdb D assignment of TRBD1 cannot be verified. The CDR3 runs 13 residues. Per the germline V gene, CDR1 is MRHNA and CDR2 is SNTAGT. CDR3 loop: CASSEGAGETQYF.

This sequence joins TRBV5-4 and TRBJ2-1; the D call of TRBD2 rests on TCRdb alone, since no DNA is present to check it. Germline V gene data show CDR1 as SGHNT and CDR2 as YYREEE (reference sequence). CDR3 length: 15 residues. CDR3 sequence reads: CASSSGTRVGNEQFF. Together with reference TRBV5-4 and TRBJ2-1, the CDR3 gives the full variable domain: ETGVTQSPTHLIKTRGQQVTLRCSSQSGHNTVSWYQQALGQGPQFIFQYYREEENGRGNFPPRFSGLQFPNYSSELNVNALELDDSALYLCASSSGTRVGNEQFFGPGTRLTVL.

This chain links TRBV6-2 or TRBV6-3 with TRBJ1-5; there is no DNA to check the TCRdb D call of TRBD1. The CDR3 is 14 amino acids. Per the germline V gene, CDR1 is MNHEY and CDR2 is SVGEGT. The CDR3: CASSSPGESQPQHF.

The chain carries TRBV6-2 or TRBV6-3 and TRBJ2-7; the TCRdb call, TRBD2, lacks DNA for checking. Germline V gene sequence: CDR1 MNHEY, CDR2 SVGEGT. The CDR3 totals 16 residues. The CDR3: CASSYSGTLIGMEQYF.

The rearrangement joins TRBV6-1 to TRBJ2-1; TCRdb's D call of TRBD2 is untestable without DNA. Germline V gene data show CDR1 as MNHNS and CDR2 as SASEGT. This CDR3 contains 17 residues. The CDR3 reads CASSEFNSGREYNEQFF.

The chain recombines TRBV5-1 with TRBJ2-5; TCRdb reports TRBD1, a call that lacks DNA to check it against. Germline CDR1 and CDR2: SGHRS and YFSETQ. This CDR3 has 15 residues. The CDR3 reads CASSATGVGGETQYF.